This TCR beta chain came from a study of blood T cell repertoires in COVID-19 (dated by TCRdb to 2018 to 2020). Concerning the study at large: The collaborator samples originated in the United States, Italy and Spain and spanned the acute and convalescent phases of COVID-19. The material from the prospective study consisted of cDNA or gDNA derived from T cells, B-cell-depleted T cells, or PBMCs. The dataset comprised deeply sampled blood TCRbeta repertoires from subjects exposed to, actively infected with, or recovered from COVID-19. The repertoires were released in a freely available public database intended as a resource for research on the immune response to SARS-CoV-2. The samples were drawn from the first 160 participants of the ongoing ImmuneRACE study and from about 1,200 subjects provided by 6 global collaborators. Sample metadata almost always included a de-identified subject ID, COVID-19 status, age in years and sex. Where HLA class I and class II types were available, the types were taken from metadata supplied by the sample provider, not from assay-based typing. Results the study describes overall, beyond this receptor: The amount of clinical and demographic metadata varied by source and participant and was provided uncurated.

Turning to this clone: Its target antigen remains unknown. No quality values exist for individual bases; no much larger clone is one base distant.

Whole blood was collected in K2EDTA tubes by collaborating institutions according to the institutions' own protocols. For TCRbeta analysis, collaborators shipped samples in one of three forms: frozen whole blood, isolated PBMCs, or DNA extracted from either of those sample types. Taken from cysteine to phenylalanine, the CDR3 has 18 residues. The retained sequence is limited to the CDR3, 54 bases, with the frame set at the first base. V loses 0 bases at its end and J loses 6 bases; junction bases beyond the gene matches: 11. TCRbeta CDR3 regions were amplified from genomic DNA by means of the immunoSEQ Assay, a bias-controlled multiplex PCR. The published analysis was carried out like this. Within the assay, amplification of reference gene primers was used to estimate how many nucleated cells each sample contained. To quantify the absolute abundance of each unique TCRbeta CDR3 rearrangement, sequence reads were collapsed and filtered. For each sample, productive Simpson clonality was calculated as the square root of Simpson's diversity index across productive rearrangements. Drawn from immuneACCESS, this table holds only the in-frame rearrangements with V and J called that TCRdb kept. Clones are partly lost; checked studies trace under half to an unresolved V gene and leave the rest unexplained. V, J and clone size reflect that table, while D and trimming were determined from the DNA. This sample is represented by roughly 26,000 clones; approximately 92% of them were singletons. The ten most abundant clones make up about 3% of the sample.

The specimen sequenced was peripheral blood. The TCR comes from a human donor in a cohort sampled during active COVID-19. This sequence uses TRBV5-3 and TRBJ2-3; 12 middle bases align to TRBD2. TRBV5-3 is placed among ORFs of uncertain function. Read as DNA, the sequence is TGTGCCAGAAGCTTGGGTAATCTAGCGGGGGGGAGAGGCGATACGCAGTATTTT. It translates as CARSLGNLAGGRGDTQYF.